The sequence of this TCR beta chain was determined in a study of T cells after yellow fever vaccination. In TCRdb, the 5' RACE reads were re-called with MiXCR into one record per CDR3 protein. Of tens of thousands of distinct CDR3 sequences in the sample, around 7.7% are singletons; the top ten hold approximately 30%. CDR1 is MNHEY, CDR2 SMNVEV, per germline (reference sequence). This CDR3 spans 16 amino acids. V gave up 7 bases and J gave up 2 bases; unmatched junction bases: 13. The origin of this receptor is a man aged 18 to 35 who received the YFV17D yellow fever vaccine. The material was CD8+ T cells sorted from PBMCs, obtained more than 8 days after the first yellow fever vaccination. The V call is TRBV27, the J call TRBJ2-7, with 8 bases identical to TRBD1. This CDR3 is CASTSPAGTGPYEQYF. In nucleotides, the CDR3 is TGTGCCAGCACTTCACCGGCCGGGACAGGTCCCTACGAGCAGTACTTC.